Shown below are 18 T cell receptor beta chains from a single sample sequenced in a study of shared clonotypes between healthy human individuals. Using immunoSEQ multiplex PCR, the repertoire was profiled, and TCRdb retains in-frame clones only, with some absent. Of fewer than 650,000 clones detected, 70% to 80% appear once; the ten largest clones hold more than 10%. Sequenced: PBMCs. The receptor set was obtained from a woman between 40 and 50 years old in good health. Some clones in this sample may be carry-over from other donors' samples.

CDR3: CASSYGRDDHEQFF. The CDR3 nucleotides are TGTGCCAGCAGTTACGGGAGGGATGACCATGAGCAGTTCTTC. The chain combines TRBV6-5 with TRBJ2-1; 7 bases line up with TRBD2. CDR1 is MNHEY and CDR2 is SVGAGI in the germline V gene. V dropped 2 bases and J dropped 8; count of bases not matched to a gene: 6. The CDR3 is made up of 14 amino acids.

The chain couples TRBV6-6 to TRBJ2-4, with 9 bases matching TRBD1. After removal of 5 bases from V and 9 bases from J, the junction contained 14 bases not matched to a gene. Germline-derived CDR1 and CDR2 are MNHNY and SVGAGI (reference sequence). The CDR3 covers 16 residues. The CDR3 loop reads CASSGTGTGIGGIQYF. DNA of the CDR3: TGTGCCAGCAGTGGGACCGGGACAGGGATAGGGGGCATTCAGTACTTC.

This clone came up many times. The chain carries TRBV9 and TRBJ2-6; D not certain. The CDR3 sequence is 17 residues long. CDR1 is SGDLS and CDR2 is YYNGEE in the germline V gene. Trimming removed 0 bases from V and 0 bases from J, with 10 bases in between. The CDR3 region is CASSVGHNPSGANVLTF. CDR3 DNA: TGTGCCAGCAGCGTAGGTCACAATCCCTCTGGGGCCAACGTCCTGACTTTC.

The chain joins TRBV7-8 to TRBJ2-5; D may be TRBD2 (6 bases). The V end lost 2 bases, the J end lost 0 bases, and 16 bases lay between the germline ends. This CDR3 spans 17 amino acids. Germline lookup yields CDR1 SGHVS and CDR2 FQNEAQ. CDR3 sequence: CASSLFAGSSNQETQYF. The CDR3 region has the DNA TGTGCCAGCAGCTTATTTGCCGGGAGTAGCAACCAAGAGACCCAGTACTTC.

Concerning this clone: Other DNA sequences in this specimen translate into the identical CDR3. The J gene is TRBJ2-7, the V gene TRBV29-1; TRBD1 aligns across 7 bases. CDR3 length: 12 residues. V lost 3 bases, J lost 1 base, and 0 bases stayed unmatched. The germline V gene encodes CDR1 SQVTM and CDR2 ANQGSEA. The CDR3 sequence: CSVEDRSYEQYF. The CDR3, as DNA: TGCAGCGTTGAGGACAGGTCCTACGAGCAGTACTTC.

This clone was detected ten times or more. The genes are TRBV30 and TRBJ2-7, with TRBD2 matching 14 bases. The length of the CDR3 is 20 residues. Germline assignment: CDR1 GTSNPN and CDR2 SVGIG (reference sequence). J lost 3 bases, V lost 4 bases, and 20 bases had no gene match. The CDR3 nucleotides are TGTGCCTGGATGCTACCACCCGGACTAGCGGGAGGCCCACCTAACTACGAGCAGTACTTC. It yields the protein CAWMLPPGLAGGPPNYEQYF.

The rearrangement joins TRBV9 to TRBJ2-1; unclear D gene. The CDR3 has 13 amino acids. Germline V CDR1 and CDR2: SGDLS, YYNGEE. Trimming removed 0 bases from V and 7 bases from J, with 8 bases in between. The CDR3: CASSVGAANEQFF. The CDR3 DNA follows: TGTGCCAGCAGCGTAGGGGCCGCGAATGAGCAGTTCTTC. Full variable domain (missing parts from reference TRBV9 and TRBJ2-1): DSGVTQTPKHLITATGQRVTLRCSPRSGDLSVYWYQQSLDQGLQFLIQYYNGEERAKGNILERFSAQQFPDLHSELNLSSLELGDSALYFCASSVGAANEQFFGPGTRLTVL.

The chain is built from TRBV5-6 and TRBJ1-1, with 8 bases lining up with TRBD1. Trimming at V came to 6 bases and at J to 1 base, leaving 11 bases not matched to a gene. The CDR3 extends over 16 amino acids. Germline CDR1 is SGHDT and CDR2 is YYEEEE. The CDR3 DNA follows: TGTGCCAGCAACATAAAGGGACAGGTTAGGAACACTGAAGCTTTCTTT. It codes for CASNIKGQVRNTEAFF.

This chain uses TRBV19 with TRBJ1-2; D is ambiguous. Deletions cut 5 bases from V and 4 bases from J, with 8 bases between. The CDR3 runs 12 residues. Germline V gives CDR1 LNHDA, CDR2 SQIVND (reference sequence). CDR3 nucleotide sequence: TGTGCCAGTAGTGGCACCCTCTATGGCTACACCTTC. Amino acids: CASSGTLYGYTF.

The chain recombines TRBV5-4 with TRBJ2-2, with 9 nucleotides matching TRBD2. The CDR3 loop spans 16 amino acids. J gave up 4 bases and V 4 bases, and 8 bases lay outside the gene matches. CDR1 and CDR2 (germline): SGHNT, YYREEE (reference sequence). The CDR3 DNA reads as TGTGCCAGCAGCCCGACCTCAGCGGGAGGCACCGGGGAGCTGTTTTTT. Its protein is CASSPTSAGGTGELFF.

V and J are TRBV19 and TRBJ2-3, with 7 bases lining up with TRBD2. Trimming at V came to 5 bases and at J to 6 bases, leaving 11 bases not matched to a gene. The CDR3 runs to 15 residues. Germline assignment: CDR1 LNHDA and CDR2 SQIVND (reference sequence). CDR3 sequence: CASSDSGSPRDTQYF. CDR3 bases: TGTGCCAGTAGTGATAGCGGGTCGCCCCGTGATACGCAGTATTTT. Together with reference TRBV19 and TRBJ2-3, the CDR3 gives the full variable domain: DGGITQSPKYLFRKEGQNVTLSCEQNLNHDAMYWYRQDPGQGLRLIYYSQIVNDFQKGDIAEGYSVSREKKESFPLTVTSAQKNPTAFYLCASSDSGSPRDTQYFGPGTRLTVL.

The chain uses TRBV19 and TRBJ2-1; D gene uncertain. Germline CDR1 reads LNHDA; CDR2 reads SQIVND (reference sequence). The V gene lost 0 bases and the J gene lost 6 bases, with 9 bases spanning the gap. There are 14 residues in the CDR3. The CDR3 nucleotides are TGTGCCAGTAGTATAGATCCCGGATCCAATGAGCAGTTCTTC. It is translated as CASSIDPGSNEQFF.

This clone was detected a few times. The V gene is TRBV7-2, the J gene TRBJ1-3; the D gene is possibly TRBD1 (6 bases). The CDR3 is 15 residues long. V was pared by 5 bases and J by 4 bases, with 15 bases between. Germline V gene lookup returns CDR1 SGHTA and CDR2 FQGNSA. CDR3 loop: CASSPTGGPGNTIYF. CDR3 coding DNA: TGTGCCAGCAGCCCGACGGGGGGGCCAGGAAACACCATATATTTT.

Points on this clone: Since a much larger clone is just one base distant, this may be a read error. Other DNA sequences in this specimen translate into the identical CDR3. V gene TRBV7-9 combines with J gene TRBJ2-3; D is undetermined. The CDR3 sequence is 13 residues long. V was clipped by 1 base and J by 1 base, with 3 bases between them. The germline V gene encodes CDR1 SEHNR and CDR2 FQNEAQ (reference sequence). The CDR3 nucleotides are TGTGCCAGCAGCTTAGGGGGCACAGATACGCAGTATTTT. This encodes CASSLGGTDTQYF.

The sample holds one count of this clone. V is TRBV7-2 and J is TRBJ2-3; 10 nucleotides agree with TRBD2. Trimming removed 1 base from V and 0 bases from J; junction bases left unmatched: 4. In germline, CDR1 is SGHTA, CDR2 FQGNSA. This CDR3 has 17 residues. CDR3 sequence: CASSLDGLAASTDTQYF. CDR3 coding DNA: TGTGCCAGCAGCTTAGATGGACTAGCGGCTAGCACAGATACGCAGTATTTT. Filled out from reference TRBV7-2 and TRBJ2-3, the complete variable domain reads GAGVSQSPSNKVTEKGKDVELRCDPISGHTALYWYRQSLGQGLEFLIYFQGNSAPDKSGLPSDRFSAERTGGSVSTLTIQRTQQEDSAVYLCASSLDGLAASTDTQYFGPGTRLTVL.

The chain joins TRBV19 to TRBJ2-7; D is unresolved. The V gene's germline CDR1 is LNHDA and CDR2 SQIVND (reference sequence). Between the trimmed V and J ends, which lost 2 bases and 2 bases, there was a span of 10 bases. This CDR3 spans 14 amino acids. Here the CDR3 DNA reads TGTGCCAGTAGTATAACAGCGAGAGCCTACGAGCAGTACTTC. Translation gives CASSITARAYEQYF.

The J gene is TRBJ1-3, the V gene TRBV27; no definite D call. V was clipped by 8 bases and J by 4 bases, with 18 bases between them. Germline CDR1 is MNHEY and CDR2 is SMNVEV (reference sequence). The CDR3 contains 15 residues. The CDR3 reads CASGPLSGQGNTIYF. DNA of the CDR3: TGTGCCAGCGGGCCCCTCAGCGGGCAGGGAAACACCATATATTTT.

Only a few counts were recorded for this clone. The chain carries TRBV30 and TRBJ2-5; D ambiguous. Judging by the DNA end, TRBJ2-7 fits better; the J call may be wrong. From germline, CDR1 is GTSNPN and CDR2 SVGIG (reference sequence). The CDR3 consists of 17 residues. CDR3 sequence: CAWSDPRLRAHSYEQYF. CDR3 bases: TGTGCCTGGAGTGACCCCCGCCTACGGGCGCACTCCTACGAGCAGTACTTC.